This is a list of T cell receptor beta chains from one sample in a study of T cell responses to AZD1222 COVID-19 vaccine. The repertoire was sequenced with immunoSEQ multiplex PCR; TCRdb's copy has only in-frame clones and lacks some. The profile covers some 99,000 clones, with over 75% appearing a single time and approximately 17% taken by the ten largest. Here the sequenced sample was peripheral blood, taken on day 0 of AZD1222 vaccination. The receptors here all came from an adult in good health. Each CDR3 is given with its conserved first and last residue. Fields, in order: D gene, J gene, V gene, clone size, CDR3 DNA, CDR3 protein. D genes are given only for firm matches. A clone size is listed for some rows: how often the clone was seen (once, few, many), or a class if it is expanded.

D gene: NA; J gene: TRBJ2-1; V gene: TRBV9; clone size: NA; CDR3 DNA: TGTGCCAGCAGCGTAGCGAACCAAGGAGGGTACTCCTACAATGAGCAGTTCTTC; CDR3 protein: CASSVANQGGYSYNEQFF
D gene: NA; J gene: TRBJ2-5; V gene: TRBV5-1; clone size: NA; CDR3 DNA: TGCGCCAGCTGCCAGGGGAACCAAGAGACCCAGTACTTC; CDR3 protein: CASCQGNQETQYF
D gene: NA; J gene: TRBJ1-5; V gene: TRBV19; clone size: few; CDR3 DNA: TGTGCCAGTAGTGGGAATCAGCCCCAGCATTTT; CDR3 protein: CASSGNQPQHF
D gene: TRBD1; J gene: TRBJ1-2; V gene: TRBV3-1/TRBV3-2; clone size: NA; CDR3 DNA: TGTGCCAGCAGCCAAGGAACCTCCGGGACAGGGAACTATGGCTACACCTTC; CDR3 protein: CASSQGTSGTGNYGYTF
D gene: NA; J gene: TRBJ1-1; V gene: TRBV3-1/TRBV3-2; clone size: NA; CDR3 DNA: TGTGCCAGCAGCCAAAGGGGACAGAACACTGAAGCTTTCTTT; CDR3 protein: CASSQRGQNTEAFF
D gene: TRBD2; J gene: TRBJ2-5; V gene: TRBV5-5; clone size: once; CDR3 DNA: TGTGCCAGCAGCCCTGGTGTAGGACTAGGCGCAGAGACCCAGTACTTC; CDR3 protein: CASSPGVGLGAETQYF
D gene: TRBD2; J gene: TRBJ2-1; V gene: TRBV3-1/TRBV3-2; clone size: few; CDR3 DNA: TGTGCCAGCAGCCAAGTCGGGGGGGCCACCAATGAGCAGTTCTTC; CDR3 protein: CASSQVGGATNEQFF
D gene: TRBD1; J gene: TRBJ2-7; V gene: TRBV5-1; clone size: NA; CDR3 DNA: TGCGCCAGCAGAACCACCCAGGGGGCTTACGAGCAGTACTTC; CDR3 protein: CASRTTQGAYEQYF
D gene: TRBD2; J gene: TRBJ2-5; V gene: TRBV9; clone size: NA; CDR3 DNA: TGTGCCAGCAGCTTAAGCGGGAGTGCGGAGACCCAGTACTTC; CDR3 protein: CASSLSGSAETQYF
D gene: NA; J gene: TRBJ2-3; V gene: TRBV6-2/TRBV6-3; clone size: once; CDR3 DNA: TGTGCCAGCAGTTACGGGAATACGCAGTATTTT; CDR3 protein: CASSYGNTQYF
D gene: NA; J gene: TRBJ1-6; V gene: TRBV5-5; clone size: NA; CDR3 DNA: TGTGCCAGCAGCGATAGGGGACGGGAAAATTCACCCCTCCACTTT; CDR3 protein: CASSDRGRENSPLHF
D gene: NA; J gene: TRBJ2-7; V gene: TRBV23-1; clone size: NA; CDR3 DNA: TGCGCCAGCGAGGAGGGGGCGGGGGGCCCTGCCTACGAGCAGTACTTC; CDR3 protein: CASEEGAGGPAYEQYF
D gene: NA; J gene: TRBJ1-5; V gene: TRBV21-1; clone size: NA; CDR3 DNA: TGTGCCAGCAGCCGGGCGTGCTCAGTGGAGACGTCCTACATGGACCAGCCCCAGCATTTT; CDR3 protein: CASSRACSVETSYMDQPQHF
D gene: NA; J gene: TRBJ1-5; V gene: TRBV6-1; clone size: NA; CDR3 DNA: TGTGCCAGCAGTGAAGAGGGTCCCAGAGCCGCGAACAATCAGCCCCAGCATTTT; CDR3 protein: CASSEEGPRAANNQPQHF
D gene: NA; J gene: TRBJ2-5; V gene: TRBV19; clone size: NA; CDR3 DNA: TGTGCCAGTAGTATCGGCCAGGGAGGAGAGACCCAGTACTTC; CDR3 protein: CASSIGQGGETQYF
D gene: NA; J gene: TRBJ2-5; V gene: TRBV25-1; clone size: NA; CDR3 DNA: TGTGCCAGCAGGGCAAAAACAGGGTTATCGCACCAAGAGACCCAGTACTTC; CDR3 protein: CASRAKTGLSHQETQYF
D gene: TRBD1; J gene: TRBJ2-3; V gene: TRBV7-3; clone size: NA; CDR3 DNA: TGTGCCAGCAGCTGGGGGACAGGGATAACAGATACGCAGTATTTT; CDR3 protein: CASSWGTGITDTQYF
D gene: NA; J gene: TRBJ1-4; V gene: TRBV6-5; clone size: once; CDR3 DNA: TGTGCCAGCAGGTCACCTAATGAAAAACTGTTTTTT; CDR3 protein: CASRSPNEKLFF
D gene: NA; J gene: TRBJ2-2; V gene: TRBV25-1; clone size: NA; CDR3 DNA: TGTGCCAGCAGTGAACCCGGACCGCTAGGCGCCGGGGAGCTGTTTTTT; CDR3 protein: CASSEPGPLGAGELFF
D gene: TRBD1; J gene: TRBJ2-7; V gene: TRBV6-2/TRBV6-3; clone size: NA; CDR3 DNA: TGTGCCAGCAGTTATTGGGGACAGGGGACTTACGAGCAGTACTTC; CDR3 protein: CASSYWGQGTYEQYF
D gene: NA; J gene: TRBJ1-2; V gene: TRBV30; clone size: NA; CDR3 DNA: TGTGCCTGGATCGTCCTTGGAGGCGGCTACACCTTC; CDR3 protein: CAWIVLGGGYTF
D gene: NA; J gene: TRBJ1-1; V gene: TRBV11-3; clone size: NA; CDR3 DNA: TGTGCCAGCAGCTTAGGTCGCGGGGGGTTGGAAGCTTTCTTT; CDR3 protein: CASSLGRGGLEAFF
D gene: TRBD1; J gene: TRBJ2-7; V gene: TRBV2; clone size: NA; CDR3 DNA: TGTGCCAGCAGTGATGACAGGGGATACGAGCAGTACTTC; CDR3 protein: CASSDDRGYEQYF
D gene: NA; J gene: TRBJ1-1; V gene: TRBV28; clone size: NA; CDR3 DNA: TGTGCCGGATTCCGGGCAGGCAACACTGAAGCTTTCTTT; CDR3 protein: CAGFRAGNTEAFF
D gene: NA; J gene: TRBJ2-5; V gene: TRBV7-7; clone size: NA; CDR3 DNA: TGTGCCAGCAGCTCCCTCGGACCTGTGACCGAGACCCAGTACTTC; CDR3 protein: CASSSLGPVTETQYF
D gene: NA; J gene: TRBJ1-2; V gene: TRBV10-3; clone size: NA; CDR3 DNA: TGTGCCATCAGGGGTAACTATGGCTACACCTTC; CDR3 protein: CAIRGNYGYTF
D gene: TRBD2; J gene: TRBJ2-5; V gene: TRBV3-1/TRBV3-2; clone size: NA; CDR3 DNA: TGTGCCAGCAGCCAAGATAGGCCTAGCGGGGGGAGGGTGACCCAGTACTTC; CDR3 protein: CASSQDRPSGGRVTQYF
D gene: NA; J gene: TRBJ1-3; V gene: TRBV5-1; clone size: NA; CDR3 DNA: TGCGCCAGCAGCTTGGACACAGGGCAGCCAAGGACCATATATTTT; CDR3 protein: CASSLDTGQPRTIYF
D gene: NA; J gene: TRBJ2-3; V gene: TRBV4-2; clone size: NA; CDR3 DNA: TGTGCCAGCAGCCCCCGGACCAGGGGCACAGATACGCAGTATTTT; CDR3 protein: CASSPRTRGTDTQYF
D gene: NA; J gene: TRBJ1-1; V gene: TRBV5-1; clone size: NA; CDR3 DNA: TGCGCCAGCAGCTTGTGGTCAGGCCTGAACACTGAAGCTTTCTTT; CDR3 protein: CASSLWSGLNTEAFF
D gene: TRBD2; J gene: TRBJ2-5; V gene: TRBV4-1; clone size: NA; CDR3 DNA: TGCGCCAGCAGCCAAGTTTCTCCTGGCGATGCGGGAGGGCCTTTCGGAGAGACCCAGTACTTC; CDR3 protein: CASSQVSPGDAGGPFGETQYF
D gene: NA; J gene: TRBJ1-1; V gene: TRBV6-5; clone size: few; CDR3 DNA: TGTGCCAGCAGTTATACAGTGAACACTGAAGCTTTCTTT; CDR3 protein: CASSYTVNTEAFF
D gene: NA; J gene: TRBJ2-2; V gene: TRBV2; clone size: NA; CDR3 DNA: TGTGCCAGCAGTGCATCGGGACTTAAAACCGGGGAGCTGTTTTTT; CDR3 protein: CASSASGLKTGELFF
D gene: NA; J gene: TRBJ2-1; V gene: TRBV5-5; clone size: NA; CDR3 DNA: TGTGCCAGCAGCTCCAGCAGCAGTGGTCTTTTTCAGAGGGGGCAGTTCTTC; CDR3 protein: CASSSSSSGLFQRGQFF
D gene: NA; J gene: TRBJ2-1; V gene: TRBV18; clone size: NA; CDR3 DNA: TGTGCCAGCTCACCCGATCCGGGTTTGCAGCAGTTCTTC; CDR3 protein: CASSPDPGLQQFF
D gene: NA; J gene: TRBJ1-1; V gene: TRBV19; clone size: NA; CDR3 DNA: TGTGCCAGTAGTATCCGAGGGGGTTTTACTGAAGCTTTCTTT; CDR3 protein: CASSIRGGFTEAFF
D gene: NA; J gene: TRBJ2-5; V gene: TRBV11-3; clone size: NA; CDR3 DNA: TGTGCCAGCAGCTCCGACACCCACCAAGAGACCCAGTACTTC; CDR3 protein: CASSSDTHQETQYF
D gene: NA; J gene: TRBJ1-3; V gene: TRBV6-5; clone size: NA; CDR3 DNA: TGTGCCAGCAGTTGGACCGCGGGCCGCTCTGGAAACACCATATATTTT; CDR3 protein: CASSWTAGRSGNTIYF
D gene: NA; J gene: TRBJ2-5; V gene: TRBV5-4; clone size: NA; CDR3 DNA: TGTGCCAGCAGCTTGCCCCCCGGGAGCCAAGAGACCCAGTACTTC; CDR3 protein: CASSLPPGSQETQYF
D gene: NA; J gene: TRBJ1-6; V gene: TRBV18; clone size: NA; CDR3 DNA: TGTGCCAGCTCCCATGAATTTAATTCACCCCTCCACTTT; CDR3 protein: CASSHEFNSPLHF
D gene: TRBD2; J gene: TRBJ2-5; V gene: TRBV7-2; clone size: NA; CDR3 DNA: TGTGCCAGCAGCTTAGAATCTGGCGGGGGGCGAAAGACCCAGTACTTC; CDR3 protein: CASSLESGGGRKTQYF
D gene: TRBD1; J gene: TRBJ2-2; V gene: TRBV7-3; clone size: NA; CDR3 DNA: TGTGCCAGCAGCCCCCGGACAGGGACAGGCGGGGAGCTGTTTTTT; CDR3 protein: CASSPRTGTGGELFF
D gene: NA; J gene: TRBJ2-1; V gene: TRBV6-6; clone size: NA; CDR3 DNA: TGTGCCGCCAGGGACTACAATGAGCAGTTCTTC; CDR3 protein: CAARDYNEQFF
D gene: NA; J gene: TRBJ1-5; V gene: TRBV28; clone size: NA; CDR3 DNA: TGTGCCAGCAGTTTAAAGGCCACAGCCCAGCATTTT; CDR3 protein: CASSLKATAQHF
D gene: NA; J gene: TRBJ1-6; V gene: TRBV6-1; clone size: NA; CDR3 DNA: TGTGCCAGCAGTGAATGGACTTCTCCTAATTCACCCCTCCACTTT; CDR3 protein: CASSEWTSPNSPLHF
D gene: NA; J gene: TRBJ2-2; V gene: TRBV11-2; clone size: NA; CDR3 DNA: TGTGCCAGCGCTCTAAAGGGGGGGATCGGGGAGCTGTTTTTT; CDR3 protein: CASALKGGIGELFF
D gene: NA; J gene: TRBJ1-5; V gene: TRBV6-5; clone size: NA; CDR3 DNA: TGTGCCAGCAGTATCGGACAGCTCAATCAGCCCCAGCATTTT; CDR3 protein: CASSIGQLNQPQHF
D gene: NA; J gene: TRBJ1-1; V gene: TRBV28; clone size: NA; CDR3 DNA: TGTGCCAGCAGTTTATACAGGTTGAACACTGAAGCTTTCTTT; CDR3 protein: CASSLYRLNTEAFF
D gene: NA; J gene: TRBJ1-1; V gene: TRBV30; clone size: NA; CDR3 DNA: TGTGCCTGGAAACATCCCACTGAAGCTTTCTTT; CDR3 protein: CAWKHPTEAFF
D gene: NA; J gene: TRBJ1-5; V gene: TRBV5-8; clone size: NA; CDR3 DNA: TGTGCCAGCAGCTCCGGACAGCCGTTTATCTATAGCAATCAGCCCCAGCATTTT; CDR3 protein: CASSSGQPFIYSNQPQHF
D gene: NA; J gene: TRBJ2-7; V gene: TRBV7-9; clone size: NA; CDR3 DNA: TGTGCCAGCAGCTTGGGGGACATCTCCTACGAGCAGTACTTC; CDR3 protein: CASSLGDISYEQYF
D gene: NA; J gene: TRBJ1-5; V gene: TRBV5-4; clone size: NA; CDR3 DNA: TGTGCCAGCAGCTCTCCGGGGGATTCAAATCAGCCCCAGCATTTT; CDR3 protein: CASSSPGDSNQPQHF
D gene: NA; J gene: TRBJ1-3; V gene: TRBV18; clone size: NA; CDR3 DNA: TGTGCCAGCTCAAGACGTACGACAGCTTCTGGAAACACCATATATTTT; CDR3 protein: CASSRRTTASGNTIYF
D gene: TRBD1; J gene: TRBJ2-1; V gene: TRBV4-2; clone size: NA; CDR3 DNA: TGTGCCAGCAGCCAAGATTGGGCAGGGGGCGTTGACAATGAGCAGTTCTTC; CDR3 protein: CASSQDWAGGVDNEQFF
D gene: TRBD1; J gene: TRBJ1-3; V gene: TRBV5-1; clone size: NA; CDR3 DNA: TGCGCCAGTTGGGACAGTTCCGCTGGAAACACCATATATTTT; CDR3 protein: CASWDSSAGNTIYF